This TCR beta chain came from a study of blood T cells in healthy people across ages. A J-beta primer mix and a sample-barcoded 5' primer were used in a second PCR of roughly 7 to 12 cycles. Each CDR3 protein is one row after TCRdb ran MiXCR on the 5' RACE reads. The sample includes some 930,000 distinct CDR3 sequences, roughly 29% of them seen just once. The CDR3 contains 16 residues. CDR1 is MNHEY and CDR2 is SMNVEV in the germline V gene (reference sequence). Trimming took 5 bases from V and 4 from J, leaving 21 bases between them. This clonotype was seen ten or more times. The same data also went into a second study, on T cells of mothers and their children.

The J gene is TRBJ2-7, the V gene TRBV27; D remains unclear. The TCR sequence derives from a woman in her thirties or forties in good health. Sequenced material: blood. CDR3 amino acids: CASSPTTDHVSYEQYF. DNA for the CDR3: TGTGCCAGCAGTCCTACGACGGACCACGTCTCTTACGAGCAGTACTTC.